This TCR beta chain emerged from a study of HIV-infected patients and healthy controls. Whole blood was used without fractionation, so all unsorted peripheral T cells were included. cDNA was made from roughly 500 ng RNA using alpha and beta constant primers. Alpha and beta chain libraries were made separately by chain-specific third strand synthesis with multiplexing indices. A 12-nucleotide barcode per molecule came from two concatenated random hexamers added pre-amplification. MiXCR, applied by TCRdb to the 5' RACE reads, yields one record per CDR3 protein. This sample has 10,000 or so distinct CDR3 sequences, with around 8% found just once. Whole-study findings and limits: CDR3 sharing between individuals was lower in HIV-infected patients than in healthy controls. During therapy, HIV-associated CDR3s fell significantly in frequency, while CMV-associated CDR3s did not change significantly. Compared with untreated HIV+ repertoires, healthy controls showed roughly threefold more distinct CDR3s and higher Shannon diversity.

Trimming stripped 4 bases from V and 3 bases from J, with 10 bases between. CDR3 size: 14 residues. Germline V CDR1 and CDR2: LGHDT, YNNKEL (reference sequence). This clonotype is medium-sized in the sample. Its antigen is unknown. The V gene is TRBV3-1, the J gene TRBJ2-4; D is ambiguous. Sequenced: blood. The receptor was derived from an adult in good health. The CDR3 nucleotides read TGTGCCAGCAGCCGGGTTATGGACAAAAACATTCAGTACTTC. It yields the protein CASSRVMDKNIQYF.